This T cell receptor beta chain was found in a study of PD-1 blockade in classical Hodgkin lymphoma (dated by TCRdb to the early 2020s). Some background on the complete study: Nivolumab dosing was 3 mg/kg intravenously every 2 weeks, continuing until either disease progression or unacceptable toxicity. The study used CyTOF and TCR beta sequencing to define a peripheral blood immune signature of response to PD-1 blockade in classical Hodgkin lymphoma.

As for this clone: Its antigen remains unidentified. There are no base qualities to consult, and no much larger clone falls within one base.

CDR1 and CDR2 (MNHEY, SMNVEV) derive from the germline V gene (reference sequence). V drops 5 bases and J drops 5 bases, leaving 6 bases in between. The CDR3 contains 12 residues, cysteine and phenylalanine counted. The only DNA kept is the CDR3, 36 bases in frame from the first base. General conclusions and limits of the study: Newly diagnosed patients were reported to have lower baseline TCR diversity than healthy donors, and relapsed/refractory patients were reported to have lower baseline TCR diversity still. Among trial patients, those achieving complete response had baseline diversity similar to that of newly diagnosed patients, while diversity was significantly lower in partial responders and progressors. CD4+ but not CD8+ TCR diversity rose significantly by C4D1 (p=0.0027 vs p=0.16), most apparent in complete responders (p=0.02). Lower diversity was observed in patients in whom nivolumab was started less than 1 year after ASCT, and these patients were excluded from later analyses so that confounding by immune reconstitution would be avoided. The study was limited to a single clinical trial cohort, and causes of repertoire differences, possibly disease activity or prior therapy, remained undefined.

Per the publication, the time point label means: cycle 1 day 1 (C1D1), immediately before nivolumab initiation. Every trial patient had relapsed following autologous stem cell transplantation, and prior brentuximab vedotin exposure was what differed among cohorts A, B and C. A total of fewer than 70 patients with relapsed/refractory classical Hodgkin lymphoma made up the trial cohort, and each patient's best overall response was complete response, partial response or progressive disease. In the multi-cohort phase II CheckMate 205 trial, trial patients received single-agent nivolumab. An independent review committee assessed best overall response using the 2007 International Working Group response criteria. Trial PBMCs were obtained immediately prior to nivolumab initiation (C1D1) and on therapy at cycle 2 day 1 and cycle 4 day 1. Peripheral blood was collected in 8 mL Vacutainer Cell Preparation Tubes, from which PBMCs were isolated by centrifugation and then cryopreserved.

Genomic DNA was isolated using the Qiagen DNeasy kit from unsorted PBMCs as well as from negatively selected CD4+ and CD8+ fractions. TCR beta CDR3 regions were subjected to amplification by immunoSEQ multiplex PCR with primers that anneal to V and J segments. Amplification bias was minimized using a synthetic immune receptor repertoire, and residual bias was removed computationally after sequencing. As for the original processing: Custom Python scripts were used to quantify repertoire diversity as the Shannon entropy index. The unsorted, CD4+ and CD8+ repertoires were each analyzed separately, with the exception of combined analyses, where CD4+ and CD8+ sequences were merged in silico. Clonal expansion was defined as a frequency increase of at least 2-fold after treatment compared with C1D1, and clones undetected at baseline were assigned a pseudocount of 0.5. Singleton clones were defined as clones with 0 or 1 copy at C1D1, and non-singleton clones were defined as clones with 2 or more copies. Clones expanded in unsorted samples were assigned a CD4+, CD8+ or unknown annotation through matching of protein sequences in sorted samples from the same patient. Wilcoxon tests on paired samples were used to test diversity changes from C1D1 to C4D1. Sourced from immuneACCESS, this table was stored by TCRdb with only in-frame sequences that have V and J called. A share of the clones is absent; for the studies checked, an unresolved V gene accounts for under half, and the remainder has no known explanation. V, J and clone size reflect that table, while D and trimming were determined from the DNA. A total of 50,000 to 75,000 clones appear in this sample, 75% to 90% of them only once. The ten largest account for roughly 15% of the sample.

This material consisted of peripheral blood mononuclear cells (PBMCs), taken at baseline. This TCR derives from a human donor with classical Hodgkin lymphoma. The V and J genes are TRBV27 and TRBJ2-2, with no confident D gene call. In nucleotides, the sequence is TGTGCCAGCAGTATGATGACCGGGGAGCTGTTTTTT. Translated, this is CASSMMTGELFF.